These T cell receptor beta chains were read from a single sample in a study of human T cells and chemical hapten exposure. MiXCR, run by TCRdb on the RACE reads, gives a single entry per CDR3 protein. The table has just under 65,000 distinct CDR3 sequences, approximately 9.9% seen once. The sequences come from whole blood, collected in connection with sensitization to the hapten diphenylcyclopropenone (DPC). These receptors all stem from a woman in her twenties or thirties with alopecia areata. Some clones in this sample may be carry-over from other donors' samples. Each CDR3 is given with its conserved first and last residue. D genes are given only for firm matches. Clone size appears in some rows only: once, few, many, or a class for an expanded clone.

j_gene: TRBJ2-2
abundance: -
d_gene: -
v_gene: TRBV6-8
CDR3aa: CASSYSEGSGELFF
CDR3nt: TGTGCCAGCAGTTACTCGGAGGGTTCCGGGGAGCTGTTTTTT

j_gene: TRBJ2-3
abundance: -
d_gene: TRBD2
v_gene: TRBV10-1
CDR3aa: CASNPGLAVSTQYF
CDR3nt: TGCGCCAGCAACCCGGGACTAGCGGTTTCGACGCAGTATTTT

j_gene: TRBJ2-3
abundance: many
d_gene: -
v_gene: TRBV5-4
CDR3aa: CASSLEYTDTQYF
CDR3nt: TGTGCCAGCAGCTTGGAATACACAGATACGCAGTATTTT

j_gene: TRBJ1-2
abundance: -
d_gene: -
v_gene: TRBV27
CDR3aa: CASSFDGLNYGYTF
CDR3nt: TGTGCCAGCAGTTTCGACGGGCTTAACTATGGCTACACCTTC

j_gene: TRBJ1-2
abundance: many
d_gene: -
v_gene: TRBV3-1
CDR3aa: CASSQAWGYTF
CDR3nt: TGTGCCAGCAGCCAAGCCTGGGGCTACACCTTC

j_gene: TRBJ2-1
abundance: few
d_gene: -
v_gene: TRBV5-6
CDR3aa: CASSLVGDSYNEQFF
CDR3nt: TGTGCCAGCAGCTTGGTCGGCGACTCCTACAATGAGCAGTTCTTC

j_gene: TRBJ1-4
abundance: -
d_gene: -
v_gene: TRBV29-1
CDR3aa: CSVGGGLLAEKLFF
CDR3nt: TGCAGCGTCGGAGGGGGACTCCTGGCTGAAAAACTGTTTTTT

j_gene: TRBJ1-5
abundance: -
d_gene: -
v_gene: TRBV19
CDR3aa: CASSIDGRGYDNQPQHF
CDR3nt: TGTGCCAGTAGTATAGATGGGAGAGGGTATGACAATCAGCCCCAGCATTTT

j_gene: TRBJ2-7
abundance: -
d_gene: TRBD2
v_gene: TRBV24-1
CDR3aa: CATSDRTSGYEQYF
CDR3nt: TGTGCCACCAGTGACCGGACTAGCGGATACGAGCAGTACTTC

j_gene: TRBJ2-7
abundance: -
d_gene: -
v_gene: TRBV6-2/TRBV6-3
CDR3aa: CASSYFPGRGYEQYF
CDR3nt: TGTGCCAGCAGTTACTTTCCGGGACGGGGCTACGAGCAGTACTTC

j_gene: TRBJ2-1
abundance: -
d_gene: TRBD2
v_gene: TRBV12-3/TRBV12-4
CDR3aa: CASSLTSGGAEQFF
CDR3nt: TGTGCCAGCAGCCTGACTAGCGGGGGGGCTGAGCAGTTCTTC

j_gene: TRBJ2-1
abundance: many
d_gene: TRBD2
v_gene: TRBV5-1
CDR3aa: CASSSSGLANEQFF
CDR3nt: TGCGCCAGCAGCTCATCGGGACTAGCGAATGAGCAGTTCTTC

j_gene: TRBJ2-5
abundance: -
d_gene: TRBD1
v_gene: TRBV19
CDR3aa: CASSSAGGDAETQYF
CDR3nt: TGTGCCAGTAGCTCGGCAGGGGGCGATGCGGAGACCCAGTACTTC

j_gene: TRBJ2-3
abundance: many
d_gene: TRBD2
v_gene: TRBV12-3/TRBV12-4
CDR3aa: CASRLAGVTDTQYF
CDR3nt: TGTGCCAGCAGACTAGCGGGGGTCACAGATACGCAGTATTTT

j_gene: TRBJ1-5
abundance: -
d_gene: -
v_gene: TRBV20-1
CDR3aa: CSARDLGGQPQHF
CDR3nt: TGCAGTGCTAGAGATCTTGGGGGGCAGCCCCAGCATTTT

j_gene: TRBJ1-1
abundance: few
d_gene: -
v_gene: TRBV4-3
CDR3aa: CASSQVSRGEGLMNTEAFF
CDR3nt: TGCGCCAGCAGCCAAGTAAGTCGTGGTGAGGGGCTAATGAACACTGAAGCTTTCTTT

j_gene: TRBJ1-2
abundance: -
d_gene: -
v_gene: TRBV3-1
CDR3aa: CASSQGGQDYTF
CDR3nt: TGTGCCAGCAGCCAAGGGGGGCAGGATTACACCTTC

j_gene: TRBJ2-5
abundance: -
d_gene: -
v_gene: TRBV14
CDR3aa: CASSQGGLAAETQYF
CDR3nt: TGTGCCAGCAGCCAAGGGGGGCTAGCAGCAGAGACCCAGTACTTC